Listed here are 22 T cell receptor beta chains from one sample, sequenced in a study of T cell responses to AZD1222 COVID-19 vaccine. Measured with immunoSEQ multiplex PCR; TCRdb has only the in-frame clones, and not every one. Of fewer than 90,000 clones listed, about nine tenths were seen once; the top ten hold 6.5% to 8.5%. This specimen was peripheral blood, taken 28 days after the second AZD1222 dose. These receptor sequences come from an adult who received the AZD1222 COVID-19 vaccine.

The chain uses TRBV5-6 and TRBJ2-5; TRBD1 might be the D (6 bases). Germline CDR1 is SGHDT and CDR2 is YYEEEE. The CDR3 runs to 13 residues. The V gene lost 3 bases and the J gene lost 5 bases, with 11 bases spanning the gap. CDR3 sequence: CASSSTGRETQYF. CDR3 sequence (DNA): TGTGCCAGCAGCTCGACAGGAAGGGAGACCCAGTACTTC.

This clone has just a few counts. The chain uses TRBV2 and TRBJ1-3; D is unclear. The germline gives CDR1 SNHLY, CDR2 FYNNEI. V lost 5 bases and J lost 2, with 7 bases in between. The CDR3 has 13 residues. This chain's CDR3 is CASSSAAGNTIYF. CDR3 DNA: TGTGCCAGCAGTTCGGCAGCTGGAAACACCATATATTTT.

The gene calls are TRBV30 and TRBJ1-2, with unresolved D. The germline V gene encodes CDR1 GTSNPN and CDR2 SVGIG (reference sequence). The V end lost 5 bases, the J end lost 8 bases, and 12 bases lay between the germline ends. The CDR3 has 11 residues. The CDR3 region has the DNA TGTGCCTGGCGTGGCGGCCGAGGCTACACCTTC. Translating gives CAWRGGRGYTF. Combining the CDR3 with reference TRBV30 and TRBJ1-2 gives the whole variable domain SQTIHQWPATLVQPVGSPLSLECTVEGTSNPNLYWYRQAAGRGLQLLFYSVGIGQISSEVPQNLSASRPQDRQFILSSKKLLLSDSGFYLCAWRGGRGYTFGSGTRLTVV.

This clone was seen only once. The chain recombines TRBV10-2 with TRBJ1-1; TRBD1 agrees at 7 bases. The CDR3 runs to 15 residues. The germline gives CDR1 WSHSY, CDR2 SAAADI. J gave up 3 bases and V 5 bases, and 9 bases lay outside the gene matches. For the CDR3, the DNA is TGCGCCAGCAGTTTATGGGGACAGACAGACACTGAAGCTTTCTTT. It yields the protein CASSLWGQTDTEAFF.

The chain has TRBV11-2 and TRBJ2-1; 11 bases are a match to TRBD2. The CDR3 sequence is 17 residues long. Germline V lookup: CDR1 SGHAT, CDR2 FQNNGV. Trimming at V came to 5 bases and at J to 3 bases, leaving 9 bases not matched to a gene. CDR3 residues: CASSPQLAGVGYNEQFF. The CDR3, as DNA: TGTGCCAGCAGCCCCCAACTAGCGGGAGTGGGCTACAATGAGCAGTTCTTC.

This clone was observed a handful of times. The CDR3 sequence: CASSPGLAGVNTQYF. DNA of the CDR3: TGTGCCAGCAGTCCAGGACTAGCGGGAGTGAATACGCAGTATTTT. The rearrangement uses TRBV6-5 and TRBJ2-3, with TRBD2 identical over 13 bases. This CDR3 is 15 amino acids long. CDR1 is MNHEY, CDR2 SVGAGI, per germline. The V segment lost 5 bases and the J segment 7 bases; nucleotides outside the gene matches: 6.

This clone has just a few counts. CDR3 protein: CASSFGRVNTGELFF. The CDR3 bases are TGTGCCAGCAGCTTCGGCAGGGTAAACACCGGGGAGCTGTTTTTT. The rearrangement links TRBV5-5 to TRBJ2-2; D might be TRBD1 (5 bases). The CDR3 length is 15 residues. V was clipped by 2 bases and J by 2 bases, with 10 bases between them. The germline gives CDR1 SGHKS, CDR2 YYEKEE (reference sequence).

Only a few counts were recorded for this clone. The V and J genes are TRBV6-5 and TRBJ1-4; 7 nucleotides match TRBD1. V lost 0 bases and J lost 7; bases outside the gene matches: 8. Germline loops: CDR1 MNHEY, CDR2 SVGAGI. The CDR3 runs 16 residues. Here the CDR3 DNA reads TGTGCCAGCAGTTACTCGGGCAGGGGGGGCGGTGAAAAACTGTTTTTT. Protein product: CASSYSGRGGGEKLFF.

The V call is TRBV7-2, the J call TRBJ1-6; TRBD1 might be the D (6 bases). V lost 4 bases and J lost 5, with 21 bases in between. CDR1 and CDR2 from the germline V gene are SGHTA and FQGNSA. This CDR3 region has 18 residues. The CDR3 spells CASSSQLGGSLHNSPLHF. DNA of the CDR3: TGTGCCAGCAGCTCACAACTAGGGGGGTCCCTGCATAATTCACCCCTCCACTTT.

The V and J genes are TRBV7-2 and TRBJ1-1; the D is unclear. Germline values: CDR1 SGHTA, CDR2 FQGNSA. With 2 bases removed from V and 2 bases from J, the gap between germline ends came to 3 bases. The CDR3 is 12 residues long. The CDR3 reads CASSLINTEAFF. The CDR3 DNA sequence: TGTGCCAGCAGCTTAATTAACACTGAAGCTTTCTTT.

The chain has TRBV4-3 and TRBJ1-4; D gene ambiguous. CDR3 size: 16 residues. Looked up from germline, CDR1 is LGHNA and CDR2 is YSLEER. Trimming removed 4 bases at V and 5 bases at J, with 17 bases between. The chain's CDR3 is CASSLGEGRGNEKLFF. For the CDR3, the DNA is TGCGCCAGCAGCCTGGGAGAAGGGCGCGGGAATGAAAAACTGTTTTTT.

The J gene is TRBJ2-1, the V gene TRBV5-1; 9 bases are a match to TRBD2. CDR3 length: 18 amino acids. Germline CDR1 and CDR2: SGHRS and YFSETQ. CDR3 in amino acids: CATTPLAREGLGGNEQFF. The CDR3, as DNA: TGCGCGACCACCCCCCTTGCGCGGGAGGGCCTTGGGGGCAATGAGCAGTTCTTC.

The CDR3 reads CASSDPPPLNEQFF. The CDR3 region has the DNA TGTGCCAGCAGTGATCCGCCTCCGTTGAATGAGCAGTTCTTC. The V gene is TRBV2, the J gene TRBJ2-1; D remains unclear. CDR1 SNHLY and CDR2 FYNNEI come from the germline V gene. The V and J ends lost 3 bases and 7 bases respectively, with 13 bases between them. The CDR3 loop spans 14 amino acids.

This chain uses TRBV6-6 with TRBJ2-7; D might be TRBD2 (6 bases). V shed 2 bases and J shed 4 bases, with 9 bases lying between them. This CDR3 comprises 13 residues. Per germline, CDR1 MNHNY and CDR2 SVGAGI (reference sequence). The CDR3 is CASSYTSSYEQYF. The DNA of the CDR3 is TGTGCCAGCAGTTACACTAGCAGTTACGAGCAGTACTTC.

A single count supports this clone. The V call is TRBV27, the J call TRBJ2-1, with 9 bases fitting TRBD2. Trimming removed 3 bases from V and 12 bases from J; junction bases left unmatched: 6. CDR3 size: 13 residues. CDR1 and CDR2 from the germline V gene are MNHEY and SMNVEV (reference sequence). The DNA for the CDR3 is TGTGCCAGCAGTTTGCGGGAGGGAGCGAGGCAGTTCTTC. Residues: CASSLREGARQFF.

V is TRBV6-2 or TRBV6-3 and J is TRBJ2-1, with no clear D. V gave up 4 bases and J gave up 4 bases, with 8 bases separating them. Germline assignment: CDR1 MNHEY and CDR2 SVGEGT. The length of the CDR3 is 13 residues. CDR3 sequence reads: CASSSLGYNEQFF. For the CDR3, the DNA is TGTGCCAGCAGTTCATTGGGATACAATGAGCAGTTCTTC.

J is TRBJ1-2 and V is TRBV5-1; D unclear. Germline values: CDR1 SGHRS, CDR2 YFSETQ. This CDR3 has 14 residues. With 4 bases removed from V and 2 bases from J, the gap between germline ends came to 12 bases. In DNA, the CDR3 is TGCGCCAGCAGCCCACAGTTTGGGAACTATGGCTACACCTTC. It encodes CASSPQFGNYGYTF.

The J gene is TRBJ2-1, the V gene TRBV5-1; D not certain. Trimming removed 0 bases from V and 1 base from J, with 11 bases in between. The germline V gene has CDR1 SGHRS and CDR2 YFSETQ. The CDR3 extends over 16 amino acids. The CDR3 coding sequence is TGCGCCAGCAGCTTGGGGGCCAGCGCTTCCTACAATGAGCAGTTCTTC. Its translation is CASSLGASASYNEQFF. Filled out from reference TRBV5-1 and TRBJ2-1, the complete variable domain reads KAGVTQTPRYLIKTRGQQVTLSCSPISGHRSVSWYQQTPGQGLQFLFEYFSETQRNKGNFPGRFSGRQFSNSRSEMNVSTLELGDSALYLCASSLGASASYNEQFFGPGTRLTVL.

This rearrangement joins TRBV2 to TRBJ2-1; 7 bases fit TRBD2. Germline assignment: CDR1 SNHLY and CDR2 FYNNEI. V shed 6 bases and J 5 bases; nucleotides not matched to a gene: 10. The CDR3 contains 15 residues. The CDR3 DNA reads as TGTGCCAGCAGAGGGCGGTGGCTAGCGGACAATGAGCAGTTCTTC. It translates to CASRGRWLADNEQFF.

The V gene is TRBV9, the J gene TRBJ2-1; D unclear. This CDR3 is 12 amino acids long. CDR1 and CDR2 (germline): SGDLS, YYNGEE. Trimming removed 0 bases from V and 5 bases from J, with 3 bases in between. DNA of the CDR3: TGTGCCAGCAGCGTAGGTCACAATGAGCAGTTCTTC. Translation: CASSVGHNEQFF.

The V gene is TRBV6-5, the J gene TRBJ2-7, with TRBD1 identical over 7 bases. V was pared by 8 bases and J by 3 bases, with 10 bases of the junction left unmatched. This CDR3 is 14 amino acids long. Germline CDR1 and CDR2: MNHEY and SVGAGI. The CDR3 here is CASLLPGQRYEQYF. The DNA for the CDR3 is TGTGCCAGCCTGCTACCGGGACAGCGCTACGAGCAGTACTTC.

As for this clone: This specimen includes other DNA sequences encoding the same CDR3. This chain uses TRBV12-3 or TRBV12-4 with TRBJ2-5; D is ambiguous. V was pared by 3 bases and J by 4 bases, with 3 bases between. The CDR3 spans 11 residues. The CDR3 protein is CASSFGETQYF. The CDR3 region has the DNA TGTGCCAGCAGTTTCGGAGAGACCCAGTACTTC.